The 25 T cell receptor beta chains reported below all come from one sample, sequenced in a study of blood T cell repertoires in COVID-19 (dated by TCRdb to the early 2020s). The receptor library was made with the immunoSEQ multiplex PCR assay. The immuneACCESS repertoire file appears here via TCRdb, limited to in-frame rearrangements. These files lack a portion of the clones; in checked studies, under half of the deficit traces to unresolved V genes, and the cause of the others is not known. The sample table shows 400,000 to 450,000 clones, and over 85% are seen once. Of the sample, roughly 0.78% falls within the top ten clones. Input material: peripheral blood. The source is a man aged 18 to 29 with COVID-19, enrolled during active disease.

V gene TRBV7-9 combines with J gene TRBJ2-3; 10 bases agree with TRBD1. Looked up from germline, CDR1 is SEHNR and CDR2 is FQNEAQ (reference sequence). The CDR3 loop spans 13 amino acids. V was pared by 11 bases and J by 6 bases, with 8 bases of the junction left unmatched. The CDR3 DNA follows: TGTGCCGCTAGACAGGGGGCTTCGGATACGCAGTATTTT. Its protein product is CAARQGASDTQYF.

The chain uses TRBV7-8 and TRBJ1-1, with D unresolved. CDR1 is SGHVS, CDR2 FQNEAQ, per germline. The length of the CDR3 is 13 residues. V dropped 5 bases and J dropped 0 bases, with 7 bases sitting between them. CDR3 in amino acids: CASSLEMNTEAFF. CDR3 sequence (DNA): TGTGCCAGCAGCCTGGAGATGAACACTGAAGCTTTCTTT.

The DNA for the CDR3 is TGTGCCAGCAGCTTAGTATTGGGACAGGGAGGGTACGAGCAGTACTTC. Encoded protein: CASSLVLGQGGYEQYF. The V call is TRBV11-2, the J call TRBJ2-7; TRBD1 matches 9 bases. The CDR3 covers 16 residues. Germline CDR1 and CDR2: SGHAT and FQNNGV. With V trimmed by 1 base and J by 4 bases, 8 bases remained unmatched.

The J gene is TRBJ2-7, the V gene TRBV5-1; 12 bases fit TRBD2. Germline assignment: CDR1 SGHRS and CDR2 YFSETQ. V gave up 4 bases and J gave up 2 bases; unmatched junction bases: 13. This CDR3 has 18 residues. CDR3 coding DNA: TGCGCCAGCAGCGGCCTCCCCGGACTAGCGGGAAAAACCTACGAGCAGTACTTC. Its translation: CASSGLPGLAGKTYEQYF.

With regard to this clone: The sample contains more than one DNA sequence encoding this CDR3. This sequence joins TRBV12-3 or TRBV12-4 and TRBJ1-1; no definite D call. This CDR3 contains 13 residues. Deletions cut 3 bases from V and 1 base from J, with 6 bases between. This CDR3 reads CASSLGQNTEAFF. CDR3 bases: TGTGCCAGCAGTTTGGGCCAGAACACTGAAGCTTTCTTT.

This chain links TRBV19 with TRBJ2-5; perhaps TRBD1 as D (5 bases). The CDR3 is made up of 12 amino acids. V was clipped by 6 bases and J by 0 bases, with 5 bases between them. Per the germline V gene, CDR1 is LNHDA and CDR2 is SQIVND (reference sequence). The CDR3 loop reads CASRGDQETQYF. CDR3 coding DNA: TGTGCCAGTAGAGGGGACCAAGAGACCCAGTACTTC.

The genes are TRBV11-2 and TRBJ2-7; no clear D. V lost 0 bases and J 0 bases, leaving 6 bases between the germline ends. Per the germline V gene, CDR1 is SGHAT and CDR2 is FQNNGV. The CDR3 is made up of 14 amino acids. The CDR3 protein is CASSLEFGSYEQYF. The CDR3 DNA is TGTGCCAGCAGCTTAGAGTTCGGCTCCTACGAGCAGTACTTC.

The chain employs TRBV27 and TRBJ2-1, with a weak D call TRBD2 (6 bases). The CDR3 length is 15 residues. The V and J ends lost 6 bases and 5 bases respectively, with 17 bases between them. Germline assignment: CDR1 MNHEY and CDR2 SMNVEV (reference sequence). CDR3 bases: TGTGCCAGCAGGCTCGGAGGGTCACATAACAATGAGCAGTTCTTC. It codes for CASRLGGSHNNEQFF.

The chain employs TRBV5-5 and TRBJ1-4, with 9 bases aligning to TRBD1. Germline trimming cut 2 bases from V and 7 bases from J; bases unmatched to any gene: 6. The CDR3 loop spans 15 amino acids. Germline V CDR1 and CDR2: SGHKS, YYEKEE (reference sequence). The CDR3 DNA follows: TGTGCCAGCAGCTTTACAGGGGGCGCGGGTGAAAAACTGTTTTTT. This sequence encodes CASSFTGGAGEKLFF.

This rearrangement joins TRBV4-2 to TRBJ2-4; 7 bases agree with TRBD1. CDR3 length: 17 residues. The ends lost 4 bases at V and 5 bases at J; junction bases unmatched: 14. The germline V gene has CDR1 LGHNA and CDR2 YNFKEQ. Here the CDR3 DNA reads TGTGCCAGCAGCCTAGATCGGGACAGACCCCGGGAAAACATTCAGTACTTC. It codes for CASSLDRDRPRENIQYF.

The chain has TRBV20-1 and TRBJ1-1; D is unclear. CDR1 DFQATT and CDR2 SNEGSKA come from the germline V gene (reference sequence). Trimming took 4 bases from V and 11 from J, leaving 14 bases between them. The CDR3 has 11 amino acids. The CDR3 reads CSAKTKSGAFF. Written as DNA, the CDR3 is TGCAGTGCTAAAACTAAGAGTGGTGCTTTCTTT.

This chain links TRBV27 with TRBJ1-1, with a tentative D call TRBD1 (5 bases). This CDR3 has 15 amino acids. The V and J ends lost 8 bases and 4 bases respectively, with 20 bases between them. From germline, CDR1 is MNHEY and CDR2 SMNVEV (reference sequence). The CDR3 nucleotides read TGTGCCAGCTATTATATTCGGGGGTTGAGCACTGAAGCTTTCTTT. It specifies CASYYIRGLSTEAFF.

The V call is TRBV7-9, the J call TRBJ1-6; possibly TRBD1 for D (6 bases). Trimming removed 5 bases at V and 9 bases at J, with 14 bases between. The length of the CDR3 is 14 residues. Germline V gene sequence: CDR1 SEHNR, CDR2 FQNEAQ (reference sequence). The CDR3 is CASSPDRKASPLHF. CDR3 sequence (DNA): TGTGCCAGCAGCCCCGACAGGAAGGCTTCACCCCTCCACTTT. Combining the CDR3 with reference TRBV7-9 and TRBJ1-6 gives the whole variable domain DTGVSQNPRHKITKRGQNVTFRCDPISEHNRLYWYRQTLGQGPEFLTYFQNEAQLEKSRLLSDRFSAERPKGSFSTLEIQRTEQGDSAMYLCASSPDRKASPLHFGNGTRLTVT.

The rearrangement links TRBV2 to TRBJ2-3; 9 bases match TRBD2. V lost 3 bases to trimming and J lost 4 bases; unmatched junction nucleotides: 2. This CDR3 comprises 14 residues. Per germline, CDR1 SNHLY and CDR2 FYNNEI. CDR3 amino acids: CASSDLAGADTQYF. The CDR3 region has the DNA TGTGCCAGCAGTGATTTAGCGGGAGCAGATACGCAGTATTTT.

This clone turned up a few times. This sequence joins TRBV20-1 and TRBJ1-4; D is possibly TRBD1 (5 bases). The CDR3 loop spans 14 amino acids. CDR1 is DFQATT and CDR2 is SNEGSKA in the germline V gene (reference sequence). V gave up 3 bases and J gave up 8 bases, with 16 bases separating them. The CDR3 nucleotides are TGCAGTGCTAGTATAGGACAACAAACGGAAAAACTGTTTTTT. This gives the protein CSASIGQQTEKLFF.

The V call is TRBV29-1, the J call TRBJ1-1; TRBD1 aligns across 10 bases. CDR3 size: 14 residues. CDR1 is SQVTM, CDR2 ANQGSEA, per germline. The ends lost 2 bases at V and 6 bases at J; junction bases unmatched: 6. CDR3 in DNA: TGCAGCGTTGAATCCGGGACAGGGGTCTCTGAAGCTTTCTTT. Encoded protein: CSVESGTGVSEAFF.

This chain uses TRBV4-2 with TRBJ2-7, with D uncertain. The V end lost 0 bases, the J end lost 0 bases, and 9 bases lay between the germline ends. This CDR3 comprises 15 residues. From germline, CDR1 is LGHNA and CDR2 YNFKEQ. The CDR3 nucleotides read TGTGCCAGCAGCCAAGATCTGGGCTCCTCCTACGAGCAGTACTTC. This translates into CASSQDLGSSYEQYF.

This chain connects TRBV19 to TRBJ2-6, with a tentative D call TRBD1 (6 bases). The V gene lost 1 base and the J gene lost 2 bases, with 9 bases spanning the gap. The germline V gene has CDR1 LNHDA and CDR2 SQIVND (reference sequence). The CDR3 extends over 16 amino acids. CDR3 nucleotides: TGTGCCAGTAGTATAGGGCCAGGGGCTGGGGCCAACGTCCTGACTTTC. Protein product: CASSIGPGAGANVLTF.

CDR3 nucleotide sequence: TGTGCCAGCAGACCTAGGAGTACCTACGAGCAGTACTTC. It specifies CASRPRSTYEQYF. The rearrangement joins TRBV7-4 to TRBJ2-7; D is uncertain. Trimming removed 6 bases at V and 2 bases at J, with 11 bases between. Germline loops: CDR1 SGHVT, CDR2 SQSDAQ. The CDR3 runs to 13 residues.

The V gene is TRBV19, the J gene TRBJ2-2, with 7 bases identical to TRBD2. Germline V gives CDR1 LNHDA, CDR2 SQIVND (reference sequence). The CDR3 runs 15 residues. J gave up 4 bases and V 5 bases, and 7 bases lay outside the gene matches. The CDR3 region has the DNA TGTGCCAGTAGTTTGAGCGGGGTAGGCACCGGGGAGCTGTTTTTT. Residues: CASSLSGVGTGELFF.

The chain is built from TRBV6-6 and TRBJ1-5, with 8 bases lining up with TRBD1. The V segment lost 5 bases and the J segment 3 bases; nucleotides outside the gene matches: 12. Germline values: CDR1 MNHNY, CDR2 SVGAGI (reference sequence). This CDR3 is built from 17 residues. This chain's CDR3 is CASSLPRTGPLNQPQHF. Written as DNA, the CDR3 is TGTGCCAGCAGTCTCCCGAGGACAGGGCCTCTCAATCAGCCCCAGCATTTT.

The chain has TRBV2 and TRBJ2-2, with D maybe TRBD2 (6 bases). CDR1 and CDR2 (germline): SNHLY, FYNNEI. V gave up 2 bases and J gave up 2 bases, with 9 bases separating them. This CDR3 comprises 15 residues. The CDR3 sequence: CASSEFGLNTGELFF. The CDR3 nucleotides read TGTGCCAGCAGTGAATTCGGACTAAACACCGGGGAGCTGTTTTTT. Full variable domain (missing parts from reference TRBV2 and TRBJ2-2): EPEVTQTPSHQVTQMGQEVILRCVPISNHLYFYWYRQILGQKVEFLVSFYNNEISEKSEIFDDQFSVERPDGSNFTLKIRSTKLEDSAMYFCASSEFGLNTGELFFGEGSRLTVL.

The V gene is TRBV5-4, the J gene TRBJ1-2, with D possibly matching TRBD1 (5 bases). V lost 3 bases to trimming and J lost 0 bases, with 12 bases between them. The length of the CDR3 is 15 residues. Looked up from germline, CDR1 is SGHNT and CDR2 is YYREEE (reference sequence). DNA for the CDR3: TGTGCCAGCAGCTCGACAGCAGAACCTAACTATGGCTACACCTTC. This codes for CASSSTAEPNYGYTF.

The CDR3 DNA sequence: TGTGCCACCAGCAGAGATCTGGGTAGGGGGCTTCAGCCCCAGCATTTT. Translated, it gives CATSRDLGRGLQPQHF. V and J are TRBV15 and TRBJ1-5; TRBD1 matches 7 bases. Per germline, CDR1 LNHNV and CDR2 YYDKDF (reference sequence). Trimming removed 0 bases from V and 6 bases from J; junction bases left unmatched: 8. This CDR3 is 16 amino acids long.

The chain combines TRBV5-4 with TRBJ2-7; 7 bases fit TRBD1. V gave up 3 bases and J gave up 0 bases; unmatched junction bases: 6. The germline gives CDR1 SGHNT, CDR2 YYREEE (reference sequence). The CDR3 has 15 residues. The DNA for the CDR3 is TGTGCCAGCAGCTCACGACGGGACAGCTCCTACGAGCAGTACTTC. Protein sequence: CASSSRRDSSYEQYF.